These T cell receptor beta chains were read from a single sample in a study of T cells after yellow fever vaccination. TCRdb re-analysed the 5' RACE reads in MiXCR, keeping a single row per CDR3 protein. The sample has a few hundred thousand distinct CDR3 sequences, around 16% seen once; the top ten hold approximately 15%. This material consisted of PBMCs, taken more than 4 days after the first yellow fever vaccination. The origin of the receptors is a man aged 18 to 35 who received the YFV17D yellow fever vaccine. Each CDR3 is given with its conserved first and last residue. Each record gives: CDR3 protein, J gene, V gene.

CDR3: CASSLVRGDQPQHF
J: TRBJ1-5
V: TRBV5-1

CDR3: CASSQDLPSGGWVEQFF
J: TRBJ2-1
V: TRBV4-3

CDR3: CASSQTYSGEQFF
J: TRBJ2-1
V: TRBV4-1

CDR3: CASVGSGNTIYF
J: TRBJ1-3
V: TRBV6-5

CDR3: CASSQTAQDTQYF
J: TRBJ2-3
V: TRBV7-3

CDR3: CASSPDRGSSAKNIQYF
J: TRBJ2-4
V: TRBV6-1

CDR3: CATSDGTYNEQFF
J: TRBJ2-1
V: TRBV24-1

CDR3: CASSLAEASPLHF
J: TRBJ1-6
V: TRBV7-9

CDR3: CASSQGTSNTEAFF
J: TRBJ1-1
V: TRBV18

CDR3: CASSPGQGVESNQPQHF
J: TRBJ1-5
V: TRBV12-3/TRBV12-4

CDR3: CATSSSRLSSGANVLTF
J: TRBJ2-6
V: TRBV15

CDR3: CASSQDLQNYGYTF
J: TRBJ1-2
V: TRBV3-1

CDR3: CASSSGLAGVNTGELFF
J: TRBJ2-2
V: TRBV11-2

CDR3: CASSYFSGGAYNEQFF
J: TRBJ2-1
V: TRBV11-2

CDR3: CASSLIGDLAYGYTF
J: TRBJ1-2
V: TRBV7-2

CDR3: CASSLTLAGLYNEQFF
J: TRBJ2-1
V: TRBV27

CDR3: CSVEDPVSGGPSYNEQFF
J: TRBJ2-1
V: TRBV29-1

CDR3: CASSLGQSMNTEAFF
J: TRBJ1-1
V: TRBV5-6

CDR3: CSVGDRGSNQPQHF
J: TRBJ1-5
V: TRBV29-1

CDR3: CSARQGSHYGYTF
J: TRBJ1-2
V: TRBV20-1

CDR3: CASSQLNTKAYTF
J: TRBJ1-2
V: TRBV3-1

CDR3: CSARDWVRGIGELFF
J: TRBJ2-2
V: TRBV20-1

CDR3: CASSPLTGGSPYEQYF
J: TRBJ2-7
V: TRBV27

CDR3: CASSQVRAEQFF
J: TRBJ2-1
V: TRBV4-2

CDR3: CASSLEGQISLGAYEQYF
J: TRBJ2-7
V: TRBV11-2

CDR3: CASSPPGLKGTDTQYF
J: TRBJ2-3
V: TRBV28

CDR3: CSANSGGRETQYF
J: TRBJ2-5
V: TRBV20-1

CDR3: CASSLLGLEQETQYF
J: TRBJ2-5
V: TRBV7-6

CDR3: CASRLGQYNEQFF
J: TRBJ2-1
V: TRBV5-1

CDR3: CASSLAAGVNSPLHF
J: TRBJ1-6
V: TRBV7-8